This T cell receptor beta chain was sequenced for a study of T-cell memory formation after mild COVID-19. TCRdb itself ran the 5' RACE reads through MiXCR, one entry per CDR3 protein. The table has about 140,000 distinct CDR3 sequences, roughly 13% seen once. In this sample, this clonotype turned up a few times. V trimming: 4 bases; J trimming: 6 bases; junction bases outside the gene matches: 14. From germline, CDR1 is MGHRA and CDR2 YSYEKL. The CDR3 runs 17 residues. The rearrangement links TRBV4-1 to TRBJ1-2; TRBD1 matches 10 bases. The clonotype comes from an adult woman who had mild COVID-19 (a few samples of this study predate the infection). Cell type and time point are not known. Specimen: PBMCs or a T cell subset sorted from them (not recorded which). The CDR3 here is CASSPGWDRGRGNGYTF. CDR3 bases: TGCGCCAGCAGCCCCGGTTGGGACAGGGGAAGAGGGAATGGCTACACCTTC.